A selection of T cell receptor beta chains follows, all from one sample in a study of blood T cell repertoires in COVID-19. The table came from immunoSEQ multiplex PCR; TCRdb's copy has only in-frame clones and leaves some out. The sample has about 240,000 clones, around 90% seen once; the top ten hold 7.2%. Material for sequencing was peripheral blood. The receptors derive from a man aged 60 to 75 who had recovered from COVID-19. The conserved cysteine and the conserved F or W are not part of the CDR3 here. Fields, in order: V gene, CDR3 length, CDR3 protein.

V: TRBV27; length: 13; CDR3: ASSLSRQGGREQY
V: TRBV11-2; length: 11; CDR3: ASSRQMNTEAF
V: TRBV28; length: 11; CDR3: ATQPGVTDTQY
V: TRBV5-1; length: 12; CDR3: ASSLADRVNTIY
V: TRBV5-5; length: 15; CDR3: ASSQSGERAYNSPLH
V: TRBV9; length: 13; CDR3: ASSVVTGAADTQY
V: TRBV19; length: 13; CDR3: ASTPGGFSNQPQH
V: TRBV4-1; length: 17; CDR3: ASSQEIQAGLDSTDTQY
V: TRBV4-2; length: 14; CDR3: ASSQDSAGGLSIQY
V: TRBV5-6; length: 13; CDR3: ASTPRRTPNTEAF
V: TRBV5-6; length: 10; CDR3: ASSSQGLAAF
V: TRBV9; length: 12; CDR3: ASSVPPESNEQY
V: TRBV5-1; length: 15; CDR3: ASSPTGPTGGNTEAF
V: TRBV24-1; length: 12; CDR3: ATSDSTGLREQF
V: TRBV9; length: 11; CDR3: ASRGAQDTEAF
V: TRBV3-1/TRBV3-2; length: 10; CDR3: ASSQAGSGYT
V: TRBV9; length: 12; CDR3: ASSVGGPGNTIY
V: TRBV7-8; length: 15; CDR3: ASSLAPPAGGTYEQY
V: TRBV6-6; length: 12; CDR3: ASSPAGVTQPQH
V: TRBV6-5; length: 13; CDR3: ASGRGGERTDTQY
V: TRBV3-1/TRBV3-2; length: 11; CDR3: ASSTGGTPEAF
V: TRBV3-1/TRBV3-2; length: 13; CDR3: ASSQAGDRNQPQH
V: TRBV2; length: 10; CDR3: ASGGFGNTIY
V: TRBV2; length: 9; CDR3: AREWGQGVF
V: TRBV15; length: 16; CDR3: ATSRVPSGRPNTGELF
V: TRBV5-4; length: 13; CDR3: ASSSTGTGYGELF
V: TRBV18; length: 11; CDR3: ASSTGGRTEAF
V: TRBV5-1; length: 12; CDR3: ASSLDGGNSPLH
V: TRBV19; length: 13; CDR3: ASSIVGTSGNEQF
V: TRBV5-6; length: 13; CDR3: ASSFTLAGYNEQF
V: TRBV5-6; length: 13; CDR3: ASSRPGGNGSPLH
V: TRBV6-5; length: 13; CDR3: ASSLSRQTNEKLF
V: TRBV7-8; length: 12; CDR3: ASSLKGQGSEQY
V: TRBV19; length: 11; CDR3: ASTAVPPYGYT
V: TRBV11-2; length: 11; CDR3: ASSVRQQNTIY